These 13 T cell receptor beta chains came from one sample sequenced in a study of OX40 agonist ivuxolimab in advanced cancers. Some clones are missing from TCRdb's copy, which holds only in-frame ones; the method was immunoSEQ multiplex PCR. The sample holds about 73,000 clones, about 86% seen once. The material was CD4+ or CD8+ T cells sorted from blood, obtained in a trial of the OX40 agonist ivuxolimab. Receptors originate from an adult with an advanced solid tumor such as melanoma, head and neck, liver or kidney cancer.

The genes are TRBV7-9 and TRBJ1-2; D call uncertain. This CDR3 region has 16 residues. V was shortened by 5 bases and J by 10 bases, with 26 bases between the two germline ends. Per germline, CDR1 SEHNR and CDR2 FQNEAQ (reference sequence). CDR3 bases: TGTGCCAGCAGCGCAGGAACGTGGACGAATGAGGAAGTCTACACCTTC. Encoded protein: CASSAGTWTNEEVYTF.

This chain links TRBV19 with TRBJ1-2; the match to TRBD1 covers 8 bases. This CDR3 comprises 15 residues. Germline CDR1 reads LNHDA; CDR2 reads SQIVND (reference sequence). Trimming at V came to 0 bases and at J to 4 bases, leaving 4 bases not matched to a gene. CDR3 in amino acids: CASSIDGTGPYGYTF. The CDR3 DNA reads TGTGCCAGTAGTATAGATGGGACAGGCCCCTATGGCTACACCTTC.

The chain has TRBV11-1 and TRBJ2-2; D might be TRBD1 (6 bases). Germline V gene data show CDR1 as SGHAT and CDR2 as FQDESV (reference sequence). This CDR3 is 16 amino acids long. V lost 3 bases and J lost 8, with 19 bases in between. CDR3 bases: TGTGCCAGCAGCTTTCCCAGGGGTCGCCCAGGAGGGGAGCTGTTTTTT. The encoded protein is CASSFPRGRPGGELFF.

CDR3 sequence reads: CAWSRGIDGYTF. CDR3 nucleotides: TGTGCCTGGAGTCGGGGGATTGATGGCTACACCTTC. This chain connects TRBV30 to TRBJ1-2, with a possible D match to TRBD1 (5 bases). V lost 2 bases and J lost 6, with 10 bases in between. The CDR3 runs 12 residues. Germline V lookup: CDR1 GTSNPN, CDR2 SVGIG (reference sequence).

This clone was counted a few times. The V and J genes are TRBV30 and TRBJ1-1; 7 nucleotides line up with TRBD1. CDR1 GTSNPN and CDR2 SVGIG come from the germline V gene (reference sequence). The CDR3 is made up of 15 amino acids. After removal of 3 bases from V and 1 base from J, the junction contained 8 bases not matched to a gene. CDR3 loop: CAWRREGTENTEAFF. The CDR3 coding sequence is TGTGCCTGGAGGAGGGAGGGGACAGAGAACACTGAAGCTTTCTTT. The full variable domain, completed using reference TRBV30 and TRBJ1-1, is SQTIHQWPATLVQPVGSPLSLECTVEGTSNPNLYWYRQAAGRGLQLLFYSVGIGQISSEVPQNLSASRPQDRQFILSSKKLLLSDSGFYLCAWRREGTENTEAFFGQGTRLTVV.

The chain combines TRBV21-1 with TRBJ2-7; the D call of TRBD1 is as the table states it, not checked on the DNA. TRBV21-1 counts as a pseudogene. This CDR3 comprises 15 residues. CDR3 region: CASSKEGHHLFEQYF. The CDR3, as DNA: TGTGCCAGCAGCAAAGAGGGGCACCATCTATTCGAGCAGTACTTC.

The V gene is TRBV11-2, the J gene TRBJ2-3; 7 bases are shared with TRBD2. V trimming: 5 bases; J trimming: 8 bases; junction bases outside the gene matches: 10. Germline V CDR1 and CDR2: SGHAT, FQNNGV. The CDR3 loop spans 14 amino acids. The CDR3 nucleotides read TGTGCCAGCAGCCCCGGACTAGTCCAGGGTACGCAGTATTTT. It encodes CASSPGLVQGTQYF.

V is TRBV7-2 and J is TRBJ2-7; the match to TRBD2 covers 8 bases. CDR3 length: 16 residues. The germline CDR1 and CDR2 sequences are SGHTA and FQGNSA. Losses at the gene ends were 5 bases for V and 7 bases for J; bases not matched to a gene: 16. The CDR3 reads CASSPKPGLGSKEQYF. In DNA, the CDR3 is TGTGCCAGCAGCCCCAAGCCGGGACTAGGTAGTAAAGAGCAGTACTTC.

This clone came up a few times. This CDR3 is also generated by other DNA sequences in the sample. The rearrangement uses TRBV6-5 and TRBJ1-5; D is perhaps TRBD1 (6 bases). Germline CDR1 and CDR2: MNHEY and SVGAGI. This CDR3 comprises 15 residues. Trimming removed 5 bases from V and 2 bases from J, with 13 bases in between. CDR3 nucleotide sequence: TGTGCCAGCAGTCTACTAGGGGGAGGCAATCAGCCCCAGCATTTT. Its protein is CASSLLGGGNQPQHF.

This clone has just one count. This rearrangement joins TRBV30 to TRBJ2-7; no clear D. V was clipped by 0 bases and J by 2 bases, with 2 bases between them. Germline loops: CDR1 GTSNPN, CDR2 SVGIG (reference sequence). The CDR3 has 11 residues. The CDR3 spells CAWSVTYEQYF. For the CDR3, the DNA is TGTGCCTGGAGTGTAACCTACGAGCAGTACTTC.

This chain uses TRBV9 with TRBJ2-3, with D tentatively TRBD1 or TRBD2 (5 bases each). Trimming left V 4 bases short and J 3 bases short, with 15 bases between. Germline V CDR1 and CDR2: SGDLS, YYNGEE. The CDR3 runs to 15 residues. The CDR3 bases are TGTGCCAGCAGCCCACTCGGGGACCCTACAGATACGCAGTATTTT. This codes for CASSPLGDPTDTQYF.

CDR3 amino acids: CASSPGEVGYSPLHF. In DNA, the CDR3 is TGTGCCAGCTCACCTGGCGAAGTAGGTTATTCACCCCTCCACTTT. The genes are TRBV18 and TRBJ1-6; D gene uncertain. Trimming took off 3 bases at V and 8 bases at J, with 14 bases between the two ends. The CDR3 contains 15 residues. In germline, CDR1 is KGHSH, CDR2 LQKENI.

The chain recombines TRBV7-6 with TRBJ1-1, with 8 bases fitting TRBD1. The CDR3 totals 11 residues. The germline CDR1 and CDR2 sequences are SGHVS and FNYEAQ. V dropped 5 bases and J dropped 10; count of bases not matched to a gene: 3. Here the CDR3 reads CASSVQGGAFF. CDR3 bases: TGTGCCAGCAGCGTACAGGGGGGAGCTTTCTTT.